The sequence of this T cell receptor (beta chain) was determined in a study of response to subunit inactivated influenza vaccine. The V end was cut by 6 bases, the J end by 0 bases, with 12 bases between. This CDR3 has 15 amino acids. In TCRdb, the RT-PCR reads were re-called with MiXCR into one record per CDR3 protein. The data hold some 550,000 distinct CDR3 sequences, with under 30% observed a single time. These data were also reused for a study on T cells expressing NK-cell markers. That source notes: The authors made TCR beta cDNA libraries by 5'RACE template switching. This switching added a universal primer site and UMIs. In several donors, dominant clonotypes made up about 25-65% of CD3+CD56-NKG2C+ cells.

The specimen comprised CD4+ T cells sorted from PBMCs, sampled about 13 days after vaccination. This sequence originates from a man aged 50-60 years who received an inactivated influenza vaccine. V and J are TRBV12-3 or TRBV12-4 and TRBJ1-3, with D perhaps TRBD1 (5 bases). CDR3 bases: TGTGCCAGCAGGCGGGACCGTTACTCTGGAAACACCATATATTTT. It yields the protein CASRRDRYSGNTIYF.